This entry describes one T cell receptor beta chain. Germline CDR1 is MRHNA and CDR2 is SNTAGT. The trim removed 6 bases at V and 8 bases at J, leaving 4 bases unmatched. CDR3 length equals 14 residues. These data belong to a study of blood T cell repertoires in COVID-19. Clones were sequenced by immunoSEQ multiplex PCR, and TCRdb holds only the in-frame ones, with some missing. The sample lists a few hundred thousand clones; over 80% were seen once. Participant age was roughly 18 to 95 years, and participants resided in roughly 24 US areas. The chain is built from TRBV6-4 and TRBJ2-1; 13 bases map to TRBD2. The specimen sequenced was PBMCs or T cells enriched from blood (not recorded which). The TCR was taken from a woman between 18 and 29 years old who had recovered from COVID-19. The CDR3: CASSPTSGGDEQFF. The CDR3 nucleotides are TGTGCCAGCAGCCCTACTAGCGGGGGGGATGAGCAGTTCTTC.